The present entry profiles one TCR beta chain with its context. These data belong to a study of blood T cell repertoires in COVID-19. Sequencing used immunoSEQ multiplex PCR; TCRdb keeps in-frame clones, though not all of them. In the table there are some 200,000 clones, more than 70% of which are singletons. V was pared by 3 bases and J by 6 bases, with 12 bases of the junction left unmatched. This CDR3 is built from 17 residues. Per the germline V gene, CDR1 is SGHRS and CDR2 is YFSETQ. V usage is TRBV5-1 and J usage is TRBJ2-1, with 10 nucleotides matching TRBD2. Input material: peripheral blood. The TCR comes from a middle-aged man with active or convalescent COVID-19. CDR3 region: CASSSTGGTSVGNEQFF. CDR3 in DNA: TGCGCCAGCAGCTCCACAGGGGGGACTAGCGTTGGCAATGAGCAGTTCTTC.